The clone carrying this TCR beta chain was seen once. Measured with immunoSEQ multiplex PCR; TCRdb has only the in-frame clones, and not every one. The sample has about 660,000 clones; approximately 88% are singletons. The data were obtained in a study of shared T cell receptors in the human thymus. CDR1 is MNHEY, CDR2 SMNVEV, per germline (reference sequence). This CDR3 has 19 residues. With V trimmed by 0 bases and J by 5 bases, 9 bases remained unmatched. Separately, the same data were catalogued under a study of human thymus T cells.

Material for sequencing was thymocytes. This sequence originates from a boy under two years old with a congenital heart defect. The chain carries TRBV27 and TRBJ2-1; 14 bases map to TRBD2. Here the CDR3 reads CASSLSGTSGSERDNEQFF. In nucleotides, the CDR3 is TGTGCCAGCAGTTTATCTGGGACTAGCGGGAGTGAAAGAGACAATGAGCAGTTCTTC.